These T cell receptor beta chains were read from a single sample in a study of response to subunit inactivated influenza vaccine. In TCRdb, the RT-PCR reads were re-called with MiXCR into one record per CDR3 protein. Of roughly 550,000 distinct CDR3 sequences in the sample, around 25% are singletons; the top ten hold approximately 3%. This same sample was also taken into another study, of T cells expressing NK-cell markers.

This material consisted of CD4+ T cells sorted from PBMCs, taken approximately 13 days after vaccination. The receptors come from a man aged 50 to 60 who received an inactivated influenza vaccine. Each CDR3 is given with its conserved first and last residue. A D gene is named only where the DNA matches it firmly. The size of a clone is reported for some rows only, either as once, few or many, or as a class for expanded clones.

abundance: few
d_gene: NA
j_gene: TRBJ2-3
v_gene: TRBV12-3/TRBV12-4
CDR3nt: TGTGCCAGCAGCTATTCCGGGACCACCCGAGGGGGGCAGTATTTT
CDR3aa: CASSYSGTTRGGQYF

abundance: NA
d_gene: TRBD1
j_gene: TRBJ1-2
v_gene: TRBV7-9
CDR3nt: TGTGCCAGCAGCTTAGCGGGACAGGGACCTGATAACTATGGCTACACCTTC
CDR3aa: CASSLAGQGPDNYGYTF

abundance: NA
d_gene: NA
j_gene: TRBJ2-3
v_gene: TRBV10-3
CDR3nt: TGTGCCATTCGCGAGGGCACAGATACGCAGTATTTT
CDR3aa: CAIREGTDTQYF

abundance: NA
d_gene: TRBD1
j_gene: TRBJ1-5
v_gene: TRBV7-8
CDR3nt: TGTGCCAGCAGCCAGGACAGGTCGGGCAATCAGCCCCAGCATTTT
CDR3aa: CASSQDRSGNQPQHF

abundance: NA
d_gene: TRBD1
j_gene: TRBJ1-1
v_gene: TRBV5-1
CDR3nt: TGCGCCAGCAGTTCTGGGACAGGGACCGGCACTGAAGCTTTCTTT
CDR3aa: CASSSGTGTGTEAFF

abundance: few
d_gene: NA
j_gene: TRBJ1-2
v_gene: TRBV7-2
CDR3nt: TGTGCCAGCAGCTTAAAGCCCCCGGGTGTCGGTGGCTACACCTTC
CDR3aa: CASSLKPPGVGGYTF

abundance: NA
d_gene: TRBD2
j_gene: TRBJ2-1
v_gene: TRBV9
CDR3nt: TGTGCCAGCAGCGTAGTTAGCGGGAGATACAATGAGCAGTTCTTC
CDR3aa: CASSVVSGRYNEQFF

abundance: NA
d_gene: NA
j_gene: TRBJ1-2
v_gene: TRBV5-6
CDR3nt: TGTGCCAGCAGATGGGGGACGGACTATGGCTACACCTTC
CDR3aa: CASRWGTDYGYTF

abundance: NA
d_gene: TRBD2
j_gene: TRBJ2-1
v_gene: TRBV20-1
CDR3nt: TGCAGTGCTAGATCCCTAGCGGGAGGGTTATACAATGAGCAGTTCTTC
CDR3aa: CSARSLAGGLYNEQFF

abundance: few
d_gene: NA
j_gene: TRBJ1-2
v_gene: TRBV27
CDR3nt: TGTGCCAGCAGTTTACGGGGGTACGACTATGGCTACACCTTC
CDR3aa: CASSLRGYDYGYTF